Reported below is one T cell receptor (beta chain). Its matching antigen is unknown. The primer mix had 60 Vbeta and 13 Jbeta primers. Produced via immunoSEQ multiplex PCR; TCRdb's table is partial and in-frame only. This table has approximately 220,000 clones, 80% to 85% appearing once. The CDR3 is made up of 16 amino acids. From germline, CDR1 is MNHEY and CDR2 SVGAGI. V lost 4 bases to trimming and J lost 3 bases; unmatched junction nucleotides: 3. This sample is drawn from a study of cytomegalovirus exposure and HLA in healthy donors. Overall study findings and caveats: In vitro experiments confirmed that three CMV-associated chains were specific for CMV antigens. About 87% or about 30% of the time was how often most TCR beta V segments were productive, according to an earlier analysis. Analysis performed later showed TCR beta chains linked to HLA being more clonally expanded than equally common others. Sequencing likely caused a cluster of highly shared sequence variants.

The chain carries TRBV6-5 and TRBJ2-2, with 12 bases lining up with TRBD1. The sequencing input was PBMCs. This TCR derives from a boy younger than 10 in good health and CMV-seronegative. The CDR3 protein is CASSWGTGGDTGELFF. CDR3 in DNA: TGTGCCAGCAGTTGGGGGACAGGGGGCGACACCGGGGAGCTGTTTTTT.